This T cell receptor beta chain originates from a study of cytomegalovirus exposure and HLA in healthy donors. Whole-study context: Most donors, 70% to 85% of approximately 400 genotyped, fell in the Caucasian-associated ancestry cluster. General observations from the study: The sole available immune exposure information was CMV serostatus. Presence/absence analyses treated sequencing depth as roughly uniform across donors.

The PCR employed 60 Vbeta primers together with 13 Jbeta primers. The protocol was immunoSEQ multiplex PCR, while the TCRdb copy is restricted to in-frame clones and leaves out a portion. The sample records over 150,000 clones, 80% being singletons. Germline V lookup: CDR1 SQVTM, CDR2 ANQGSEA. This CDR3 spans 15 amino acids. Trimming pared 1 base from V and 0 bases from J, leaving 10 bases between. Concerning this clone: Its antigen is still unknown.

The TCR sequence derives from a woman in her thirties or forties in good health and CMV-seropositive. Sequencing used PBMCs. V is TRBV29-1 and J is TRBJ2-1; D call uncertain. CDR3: CSVEGGESSYNEQFF. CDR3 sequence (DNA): TGCAGCGTTGAAGGTGGAGAATCCTCCTACAATGAGCAGTTCTTC.